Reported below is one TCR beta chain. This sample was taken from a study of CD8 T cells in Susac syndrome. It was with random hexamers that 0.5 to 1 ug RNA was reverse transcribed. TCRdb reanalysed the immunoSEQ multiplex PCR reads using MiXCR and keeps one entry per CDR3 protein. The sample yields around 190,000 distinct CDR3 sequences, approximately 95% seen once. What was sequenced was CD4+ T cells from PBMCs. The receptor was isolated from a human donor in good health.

The CDR3 region is CATSRRTTNQPQHF. DNA of the CDR3: TGTGCCACTTCCCGGCGGACCACCAATCAGCCCCAGCATTTT. The chain joins TRBV6-5 to TRBJ1-5; no firm D call. From germline, CDR1 is MNHEY and CDR2 SVGAGI. CDR3 size: 14 residues. The germline V and J ends were trimmed by 10 bases and 3 bases, with 16 bases remaining between them.